Listed here are 28 T cell receptor beta chains from one sample, sequenced in a study of monozygotic twins with inflammatory bowel disease. From the 5' RACE reads, TCRdb lists one entry per CDR3 protein and no DNA. The sample data list more than 300,000 distinct CDR3 sequences. The sample was blood. The receptors derive from a human donor with ulcerative colitis or Crohn's disease, or a healthy co-twin of an affected twin (not recorded which).

This chain joins TRBV27 and TRBJ2-7; TCRdb outputs TRBD2, but without DNA this stays unchecked. In germline, CDR1 is MNHEY, CDR2 SMNVEV (reference sequence). The CDR3 totals 14 residues. This CDR3 reads CASSLSGITYEQYF.

The chain is built from TRBV20-1 and TRBJ2-5. The CDR3 runs to 11 residues. Germline CDR1 DFQATT, CDR2 SNEGSKA (reference sequence). CDR3 region: CSVRFRETQYF.

This chain links TRBV13 with TRBJ2-2; lacking DNA, the TRBD1 call made by TCRdb goes unchecked. The germline CDR1 and CDR2 sequences are PRHDT and FYEKMQ (reference sequence). The CDR3 loop spans 14 amino acids. The CDR3 reads CAIWDRENTGELFF.

This chain links TRBV5-1 with TRBJ2-7; TCRdb's D gene call, TRBD2, goes unchecked for lack of DNA. Germline CDR1 is SGHRS and CDR2 is YFSETQ. This CDR3 contains 14 residues. Here the CDR3 reads CASSLGLVAYEQYF.

J is TRBJ2-5 and V is TRBV7-2. The V gene's germline CDR1 is SGHTA and CDR2 FQGNSA. CDR3 length: 14 residues. This chain's CDR3 is CASSLAAVRETQYF. Together with reference TRBV7-2 and TRBJ2-5, the CDR3 gives the full variable domain: GAGVSQSPSNKVTEKGKDVELRCDPISGHTALYWYRQSLGQGLEFLIYFQGNSAPDKSGLPSDRFSAERTGGSVSTLTIQRTQQEDSAVYLCASSLAAVRETQYFGPGTRLLVL.

The CDR3 region is CASSLGVASTSSTDTQYF. The chain uses TRBV7-8 and TRBJ2-3. The germline V gene has CDR1 SGHVS and CDR2 FQNEAQ. The CDR3 spans 18 residues. Using reference TRBV7-8 and TRBJ2-3 for the parts outside the CDR3, the full variable domain is GAGVSQSPRYKVAKRGQDVALRCDPISGHVSLFWYQQALGQGPEFLTYFQNEAQLDKSGLPSDRFFAERPEGSVSTLKIQRTQQEDSAVYLCASSLGVASTSSTDTQYFGPGTRLTVL.

This chain links TRBV5-8 with TRBJ1-2. The CDR3 loop spans 14 amino acids. Germline loops: CDR1 SGHTS, CDR2 YDEGEE. This CDR3 reads CASSFGSWDYGYTF.

CDR3 sequence reads: CASSQQTGSGNTIYF. The chain has TRBV4-3 and TRBJ1-3; the D call of TRBD1 rests on TCRdb alone, since no DNA is present to check it. This CDR3 has 15 residues. The V gene's germline CDR1 is LGHNA and CDR2 YSLEER.

V usage is TRBV27 and J usage is TRBJ2-4; TCRdb outputs TRBD2, but without DNA this stays unchecked. The CDR3 covers 13 residues. Germline CDR1 and CDR2: MNHEY and SMNVEV (reference sequence). CDR3 sequence reads: CASRLGSGNIQYF.

This rearrangement joins TRBV5-1 to TRBJ2-1; the TRBD1 assignment by TCRdb is unverifiable without DNA. The germline V gene encodes CDR1 SGHRS and CDR2 YFSETQ. CDR3 length equals 15 residues. The chain's CDR3 is CASSLEGGAYNEQFF.

J is TRBJ2-3 and V is TRBV4-1. There are 16 residues in the CDR3. Germline assignment: CDR1 MGHRA and CDR2 YSYEKL. The CDR3 loop is CASSHRDWLSTDTQYF.

The chain uses TRBV20-1 and TRBJ2-5; TCRdb picks TRBD1, but there is no DNA to check that call. Germline V CDR1 and CDR2: DFQATT, SNEGSKA (reference sequence). This CDR3 is built from 18 residues. The CDR3 here is CSARDLGTGLVVRETQYF.

Here the CDR3 reads CASSPNFRAIINSPLHF. This chain uses TRBV12-3 or TRBV12-4 with TRBJ1-6; TCRdb gives TRBD1 as the D gene, but with no DNA this cannot be confirmed. The CDR3 has 17 residues.

V gene TRBV7-2 combines with J gene TRBJ1-5; the TCRdb call, TRBD1, lacks DNA for checking. Germline CDR1 is SGHTA and CDR2 is FQGNSA. The CDR3 totals 15 residues. The CDR3 is CASSLAGQVNQPQHF.

This rearrangement joins TRBV6-7 to TRBJ1-2. TRBV6-7 is placed among ORFs of uncertain function. The CDR3 loop spans 15 amino acids. CDR3: CARELETTGGYGYTF.

The chain uses TRBV6-2 or TRBV6-3 and TRBJ2-3. Germline CDR1 MNHEY, CDR2 SVGEGT. The CDR3 length is 13 residues. Here the CDR3 reads CASTPDSTDTQYF.

The rearrangement links TRBV4-3 to TRBJ2-1; TCRdb lists TRBD2, though no DNA is available to test this call. The germline CDR1 and CDR2 sequences are LGHNA and YSLEER. The CDR3 is 16 residues long. The CDR3: CASSRTLAGGHHEQFF.

The chain carries TRBV9 and TRBJ2-2. Germline V lookup: CDR1 SGDLS, CDR2 YYNGEE. The CDR3 extends over 12 amino acids. CDR3: CASSVRTGELFF.

This chain uses TRBV5-5 with TRBJ2-2; TCRdb designates TRBD1, a call that cannot be tested without DNA. This CDR3 spans 16 amino acids. Germline V gene sequence: CDR1 SGHKS, CDR2 YYEKEE (reference sequence). This chain's CDR3 is CASSSSQGRNTGELFF.

The chain has TRBV9 and TRBJ2-7; as DNA is missing, the TRBD1 call by TCRdb cannot be tested. Germline loops: CDR1 SGDLS, CDR2 YYNGEE. The CDR3 contains 15 residues. The CDR3: CASSVAWDRRNEQYF.

The chain carries TRBV6-5 and TRBJ1-4; TCRdb's D call of TRBD1 is untestable without DNA. The V gene's germline CDR1 is MNHEY and CDR2 SVGAGI. The CDR3 runs to 16 residues. The CDR3 loop reads CASSYLYGGGDEKLFF.

The CDR3 spells CASSYGPYGYTF. The chain is built from TRBV6-2 or TRBV6-3 and TRBJ1-2. This CDR3 contains 12 residues. Germline V gene sequence: CDR1 MNHEY, CDR2 SVGEGT.

J is TRBJ1-2 and V is TRBV14. The CDR3 has 15 amino acids. Germline CDR1 SGHDN, CDR2 FVKESK. CDR3 loop: CASSQDYRLLDGYTF.

This rearrangement joins TRBV3-1 to TRBJ2-5; TCRdb's D call, TRBD2, is unchecked because there is no DNA. The germline V gene encodes CDR1 LGHDT and CDR2 YNNKEL (reference sequence). The CDR3 extends over 19 amino acids. The chain's CDR3 is CASSQDEAYLARNQETQYF.

This chain uses TRBV5-1 with TRBJ1-4. Germline lookup yields CDR1 SGHRS and CDR2 YFSETQ. The CDR3 sequence is 15 residues long. CDR3 protein: CASSRLGVSNEKLFF.

This chain joins TRBV11-2 and TRBJ2-5; TCRdb proposes TRBD2, but this gene call is untestable without DNA. Per germline, CDR1 SGHAT and CDR2 FQNNGV. The CDR3 is 19 residues long. The CDR3 spells CASSRRNRGGTVSAETQYF.

The chain employs TRBV7-2 and TRBJ1-5; the TCRdb call, TRBD1, lacks DNA for checking. The CDR3 consists of 15 residues. The germline V gene encodes CDR1 SGHTA and CDR2 FQGNSA. CDR3 protein: CASRMDRNSNQPQHF.

The chain uses TRBV7-2 and TRBJ2-3; TCRdb's D call, TRBD1, is unchecked because there is no DNA. The CDR3 length is 15 residues. CDR1 is SGHTA, CDR2 FQGNSA, per germline. CDR3 in amino acids: CASSLVRGFTDTQYF.